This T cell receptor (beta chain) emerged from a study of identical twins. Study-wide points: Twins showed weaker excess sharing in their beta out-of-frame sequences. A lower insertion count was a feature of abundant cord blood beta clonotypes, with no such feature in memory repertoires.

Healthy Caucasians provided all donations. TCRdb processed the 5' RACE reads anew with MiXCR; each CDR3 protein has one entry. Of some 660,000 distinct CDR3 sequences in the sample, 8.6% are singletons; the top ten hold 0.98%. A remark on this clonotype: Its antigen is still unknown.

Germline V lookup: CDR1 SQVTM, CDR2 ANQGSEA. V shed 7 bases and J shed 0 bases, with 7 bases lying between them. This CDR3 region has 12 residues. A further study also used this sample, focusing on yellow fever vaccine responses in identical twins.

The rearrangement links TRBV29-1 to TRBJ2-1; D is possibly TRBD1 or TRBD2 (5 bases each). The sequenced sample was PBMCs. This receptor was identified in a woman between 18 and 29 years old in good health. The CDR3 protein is CSGDGSYNEQFF. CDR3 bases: TGCAGCGGGGACGGCTCCTACAATGAGCAGTTCTTC.